The rows below give T cell receptor beta chains drawn from one sample of a study of beta chain features in type 1 diabetes. The repertoire was sequenced with immunoSEQ multiplex PCR; TCRdb's copy has only in-frame clones and lacks some. The sample records 500,000 to 800,000 clones, around an eighth being singletons. Specimen: naive CD4+ T cells from blood. These receptors all stem from a man aged 30 to 39 with type 1 diabetes. Both conserved end residues are part of each CDR3. The D gene is left open where the match is weak. Some rows mark clone size as missing; the rest say once, few, many or name a class of expanded clone.

d_call clone_size j_call cdr3_length v_call cdr3_aa cdr3_nt
NA few TRBJ2-3 15 TRBV5-6 CASSFQGLSTDTQYF TGTGCCAGCAGCTTTCAGGGGCTAAGCACAGATACGCAGTATTTT
TRBD1 few TRBJ2-3 15 TRBV6-6 CASSPGQGGADTQYF TGTGCCAGCAGCCCCGGACAGGGGGGTGCAGATACGCAGTATTTT
TRBD1 NA TRBJ2-1 15 TRBV9 CASSAQTGYSNEQFF TGTGCCAGCAGCGCACAGACAGGGTATAGCAATGAGCAGTTCTTC
TRBD1 few TRBJ1-5 14 TRBV2 CASQRDRARQPQHF TGTGCCAGTCAACGGGACAGGGCACGTCAGCCCCAGCATTTT
NA NA TRBJ2-2 15 TRBV5-1 CASSFATGNTGELFF TGCGCCAGCAGCTTCGCGACAGGGAACACCGGGGAGCTGTTTTTT
TRBD1 NA TRBJ2-7 15 TRBV6-1 CASSTGTASSYEQYF TGTGCCAGCAGTACCGGGACAGCGTCCTCCTACGAGCAGTACTTC
NA NA TRBJ1-1 17 TRBV9 CASSVRGGTGVNTEAFF TGTGCCAGCAGCGTACGTGGAGGGACGGGGGTCAACACTGAAGCTTTCTTT
TRBD1 NA TRBJ1-1 16 TRBV10-3 CAISEDRGLENTEAFF TGTGCCATCAGTGAAGACAGGGGGCTCGAGAACACTGAAGCTTTCTTT
TRBD1 few TRBJ1-6 14 TRBV18 CASSPDRGDSPLHF TGTGCCAGCTCACCGGACAGGGGTGATTCACCCCTCCACTTT
NA few TRBJ1-4 13 TRBV30 CAWSSSTGEKLFF TGTGCCTGGAGTTCCTCCACGGGAGAAAAACTGTTTTTT